This T cell receptor (beta chain) was recovered during a study of identical twins. Study-level points and caveats: Memory repertoires lacked the insertion deficit that abundant cord blood beta clonotypes showed.

In germline, CDR1 is MNHEY, CDR2 SVGEGT. The germline V and J ends were trimmed by 7 bases and 0 bases, with 15 bases remaining between them. This CDR3 has 15 residues. This clonotype was seen only a few times. No antigen is known for it. TCRdb re-analysed the 5' RACE reads in MiXCR, keeping a single row per CDR3 protein. The repertoire includes 400,000 to 550,000 distinct CDR3 sequences, roughly 13% of them detected once, and 0.95% to 1% sits in the top ten. In addition, the sample was reused for a study of yellow fever vaccine responses in identical twins.

The V call is TRBV6-2 or TRBV6-3, the J call TRBJ1-1; the D gene is possibly TRBD1 (5 bases). This receptor was taken from a woman aged 18-30 years in good health. Sequenced sample: CD4+ T cells sorted from blood. The CDR3 DNA reads TGTGCCAGCACCCCCGTGGGGCGGCTGAACACTGAAGCTTTCTTT. Its translation is CASTPVGRLNTEAFF.